One TCR beta chain is described in this entry. Assay: immunoSEQ multiplex PCR; the TCRdb copy retains only in-frame clones and omits some. The sample has around 150,000 clones, over 85% seen once. These data are taken from a study of blood T cell repertoires in COVID-19. Study details: Nucleic acid was either cDNA or gDNA, and it came from T cells, B-cell-depleted T cells, or PBMCs.

V lost 5 bases and J 6 bases, leaving 18 bases between the germline ends. This CDR3 is built from 15 residues. CDR1 and CDR2 (germline): PRHDT, FYEKMQ (reference sequence). This TCR was sampled from a woman aged 45-65 years with acute or convalescent COVID-19. The chain links TRBV13 to TRBJ2-3; perhaps TRBD2 as D (6 bases). The sample consisted of peripheral blood. The CDR3 is CASSHGTLRGDTQYF. DNA for the CDR3: TGTGCCAGCAGCCACGGGACTCTCCGTGGGGATACGCAGTATTTT.